This T cell receptor (beta chain) was captured by sequencing in a study of blood T cells in healthy people across ages. Notes on the study in general: Greater diversity and more naive CD4+ cells were seen in long-lived donors than in aged donors.

With 4 bases clipped from V and 0 bases from J, the junction kept 11 bases outside the gene matches. The CDR3 runs 17 residues. Germline-derived CDR1 and CDR2 are SGHRS and YFSETQ. This clonotype was detected many times. Its antigen is not known. The use of a sample-barcoded 5' primer and a J-beta primer mix characterized a second PCR of about 7 to 12 cycles. MiXCR was run by TCRdb on the 5' RACE reads, yielding one entry per CDR3 protein. The data show roughly 650,000 distinct CDR3 sequences, with 32% seen just once and 15% held by the top ten. V is TRBV5-1 and J is TRBJ1-2; 8 nucleotides match TRBD1. Sample: blood. The source is a woman of 80 years or more in good health. CDR3 region: CASSPTGVILSNYGYTF. The CDR3 DNA sequence: TGCGCCAGCAGCCCGACAGGGGTCATACTCTCTAACTATGGCTACACCTTC.